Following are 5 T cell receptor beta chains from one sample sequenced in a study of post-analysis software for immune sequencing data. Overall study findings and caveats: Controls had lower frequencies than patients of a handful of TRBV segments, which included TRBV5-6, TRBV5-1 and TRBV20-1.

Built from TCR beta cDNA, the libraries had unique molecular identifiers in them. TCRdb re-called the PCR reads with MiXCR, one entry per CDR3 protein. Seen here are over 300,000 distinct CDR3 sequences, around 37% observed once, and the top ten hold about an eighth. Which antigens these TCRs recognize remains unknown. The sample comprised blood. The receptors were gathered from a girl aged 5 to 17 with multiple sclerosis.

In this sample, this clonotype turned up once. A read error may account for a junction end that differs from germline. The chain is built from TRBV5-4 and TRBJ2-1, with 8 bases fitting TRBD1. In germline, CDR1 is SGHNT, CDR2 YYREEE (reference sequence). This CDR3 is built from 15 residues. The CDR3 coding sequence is TGTGCCGGCAGCCCGGGACAGGCGAACTACAATGAGCAGTTCTTC. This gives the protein CAGSPGQANYNEQFF.

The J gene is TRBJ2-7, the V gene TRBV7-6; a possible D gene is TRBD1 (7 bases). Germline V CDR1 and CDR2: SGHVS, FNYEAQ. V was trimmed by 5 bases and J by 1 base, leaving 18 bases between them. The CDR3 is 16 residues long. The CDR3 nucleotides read TGTGCCAGCAGCCTCGCTTCAGGGGGACTTTCCTACGAGCAGTACTTC. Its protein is CASSLASGGLSYEQYF.

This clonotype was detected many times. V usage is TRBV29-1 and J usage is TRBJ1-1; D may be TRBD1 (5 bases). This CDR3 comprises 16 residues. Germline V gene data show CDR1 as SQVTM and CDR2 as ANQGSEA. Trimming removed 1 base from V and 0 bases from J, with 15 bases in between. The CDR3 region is CSVEGGFGGMNTEAFF. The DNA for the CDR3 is TGCAGCGTTGAAGGGGGCTTCGGTGGCATGAACACTGAAGCTTTCTTT. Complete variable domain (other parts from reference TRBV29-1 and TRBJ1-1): SAVISQKPSRDICQRGTSLTIQCQVDSQVTMMFWYRQQPGQSLTLIATANQGSEATYESGFVIDKFPISRPNLTFSTLTVSNMSPEDSSIYLCSVEGGFGGMNTEAFFGQGTRLTVV.

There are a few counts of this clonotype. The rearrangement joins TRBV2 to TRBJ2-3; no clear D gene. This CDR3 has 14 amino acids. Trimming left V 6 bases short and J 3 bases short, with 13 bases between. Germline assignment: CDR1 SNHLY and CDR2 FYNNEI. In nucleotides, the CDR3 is TGTGCCAGCAGGACCTCCGGAATAACAGATACGCAGTATTTT. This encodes CASRTSGITDTQYF. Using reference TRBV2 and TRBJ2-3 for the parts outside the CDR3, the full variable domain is EPEVTQTPSHQVTQMGQEVILRCVPISNHLYFYWYRQILGQKVEFLVSFYNNEISEKSEIFDDQFSVERPDGSNFTLKIRSTKLEDSAMYFCASRTSGITDTQYFGPGTRLTVL.

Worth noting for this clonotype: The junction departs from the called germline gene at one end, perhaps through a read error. CDR3 in amino acids: CASSPRLAGCGEQYF. CDR3 coding DNA: TGTGCTAGCAGCCCGCGACTAGCGGGGTGCGGAGAGCAGTACTTC. The V gene is TRBV7-7, the J gene TRBJ2-5; 11 nucleotides line up with TRBD2. The CDR3 runs 15 residues. The germline gives CDR1 SSHAT, CDR2 FNYEAQ (reference sequence).